A selection of T cell receptor beta chains follows, all from one sample in a study of T cell responses to AZD1222 COVID-19 vaccine. Clones were read by immunoSEQ multiplex PCR, and TCRdb kept only the in-frame ones, dropping some. The sample carries tens of thousands of clones, roughly 83% recorded once. The source was peripheral blood, collected 28 days after the second AZD1222 dose. The receptors were gathered from an adult who received the AZD1222 COVID-19 vaccine. The CDR3 runs from the conserved cysteine through the conserved F or W. The order of the fields is clone size, J gene, V gene, D gene, CDR3 DNA, CDR3 protein. The D gene is left open where the match is weak. Clone size appears in some rows only: once, few, many, or a class for an expanded clone.

>.|TRBJ1-1|TRBV11-2|.
TGTGCCAGCAATCCGAGGCGGGAGGACACTGAAGCTTTCTTT
CASNPRREDTEAFF
>.|TRBJ1-5|TRBV27|.
TGTGCCAGCAGTTTATCCTTCGGGGCGCCCCAGCATTTT
CASSLSFGAPQHF
>.|TRBJ1-2|TRBV9|.
TGTGCCAGCAGCGTAGGAGGCAAAGTAGTTGACTACACCTTC
CASSVGGKVVDYTF
>.|TRBJ2-7|TRBV6-2/TRBV6-3|TRBD1
TGTGCCAGCAGTGGCCCGAGACAGGGGACGCGGGAGCAGTACTTC
CASSGPRQGTREQYF
>.|TRBJ1-1|TRBV5-1|.
TGCGCCAGCAGCTTGTGGCAGAACACTGAAGCTTTCTTT
CASSLWQNTEAFF
>.|TRBJ2-3|TRBV7-6|.
TGTGCCAGCAGCAGAGGTCCGGTTCCCGAAGATACGCAGTATTTT
CASSRGPVPEDTQYF
>.|TRBJ1-6|TRBV5-1|.
TGCGCCAGCAGCTTCGTCCCCACAGGGTTTGACACCCTCCACTTT
CASSFVPTGFDTLHF
>.|TRBJ1-5|TRBV30|TRBD1
TGTGCCTGGAGTAAAGACAGGGGAGGGCAGCCCCAGCATTTT
CAWSKDRGGQPQHF
>.|TRBJ2-2|TRBV2|.
TGTGCCAGCAGTCGAATGGGCCAACTTAACACCGGGGAGCTGTTTTTT
CASSRMGQLNTGELFF
>.|TRBJ2-3|TRBV2|.
TGTGCCATCAAAGAGGCGTTGAATAGCACAGATACGCAGTATTTT
CAIKEALNSTDTQYF
>.|TRBJ2-1|TRBV7-9|TRBD2
TGTGCCAGCAGCCCCGGGAGGAGCTCCTACAATGAGCAGTTCTTC
CASSPGRSSYNEQFF
>.|TRBJ1-1|TRBV12-3/TRBV12-4|.
TGTGCCAGCAGAAAATTCACTGGGACTGAAGCTTTCTTT
CASRKFTGTEAFF
>.|TRBJ2-5|TRBV24-1|TRBD2
TGTGCCACCAGTGACTCACGACTAGCGGGGGGCTTCGGGGAGACCCAGTACTTC
CATSDSRLAGGFGETQYF
>.|TRBJ2-7|TRBV25-1|.
TGTGCCAGCGGTAAAGGAGGTGGATACGAGCAGTACTTC
CASGKGGGYEQYF
>few|TRBJ1-2|TRBV6-5|TRBD1
TGTGCCAGCAGGCCCAACTCCCGGGACAGGGACGGCTACACCTTC
CASRPNSRDRDGYTF
>few|TRBJ2-2|TRBV18|.
TGTGCCAGCTCACCACAACAGGGAAGGACCGGGGAGCTGTTTTTT
CASSPQQGRTGELFF
>.|TRBJ2-2|TRBV11-3|TRBD2
TGTGCCAGCAGCTTAAGCGGGGGGGCCGGCGGGGAGCTGTTTTTT
CASSLSGGAGGELFF
>.|TRBJ1-5|TRBV14|.
TGTGCCAGCAGCCAAGGGGGAAATCAGCCCCAGCATTTT
CASSQGGNQPQHF
>once|TRBJ1-2|TRBV24-1|.
TGTGCCACCAGTGATACCCATGGCTACACCTTC
CATSDTHGYTF
>.|TRBJ1-2|TRBV9|.
TGTGCCAGCAGCGTAGAGGGTGTTGGTGGCTACACCTTC
CASSVEGVGGYTF
>.|TRBJ1-2|TRBV6-1|.
TGTGCCAGCAGTGAAAATAACTATGGCTACACCTTC
CASSENNYGYTF
>.|TRBJ1-5|TRBV9|.
TGTGCCAGCAGCGTAGAGGCGGATTATAGCAATCAGCCCCAGCATTTT
CASSVEADYSNQPQHF
>few|TRBJ1-4|TRBV28|.
TGTGCCAGCAGCCCGGGGTGGACTAATGAAAAACTGTTTTTT
CASSPGWTNEKLFF
>.|TRBJ2-2|TRBV14|.
TGTGCCAGCAGCCAACATTGGGGGCGCGGGGAGCTGTTTTTT
CASSQHWGRGELFF
>.|TRBJ1-2|TRBV6-5|.
TGTGCCAGCAGTTTAGCCGGGCACTATGGCTACACCTTC
CASSLAGHYGYTF
>.|TRBJ1-1|TRBV10-3|TRBD1
TGTGCCATCACTTTAGACAGGGACAACACTGAAGCTTTCTTT
CAITLDRDNTEAFF
>.|TRBJ1-2|TRBV9|TRBD1
TGTGCCAGCAGCGTCGGGACAGGGAACTATGGCTACACCTTC
CASSVGTGNYGYTF